Presented here are 31 T cell receptor beta chains from one specimen sequenced in a study of OX40 agonist ivuxolimab in advanced cancers. Sequencing was performed with immunoSEQ multiplex PCR; in TCRdb, only in-frame clones are kept and a portion is missing. The sample has some 77,000 clones; over 75% are singletons. This sample comprised CD4+ or CD8+ T cells sorted from blood, obtained in a trial of the OX40 agonist ivuxolimab. These receptors originate from an adult with an advanced solid tumor such as melanoma, head and neck, liver or kidney cancer.

This chain joins TRBV19 and TRBJ1-6; no clear D. Germline CDR1 and CDR2: LNHDA and SQIVND (reference sequence). This CDR3 has 12 residues. V dropped 7 bases and J dropped 4 bases, with 5 bases sitting between them. The CDR3 reads CASKAYNSPLHF. For the CDR3, the DNA is TGTGCCAGTAAGGCATATAATTCACCCCTCCACTTT.

The genes are TRBV9 and TRBJ2-1; D remains ambiguous. Germline loops: CDR1 SGDLS, CDR2 YYNGEE. V was cut by 0 bases and J by 3 bases, with 10 bases left in between. There are 15 residues in the CDR3. The CDR3 protein is CASSVDSSHYNEQFF. CDR3 in DNA: TGTGCCAGCAGCGTAGATAGCTCTCACTACAATGAGCAGTTCTTC.

This chain connects TRBV5-4 to TRBJ2-1; D may match TRBD1 or TRBD2 (5 bases each). Trimming cost V 2 bases and J 4 bases, with 13 bases left between them. The germline V gene has CDR1 SGHNT and CDR2 YYREEE (reference sequence). The CDR3 covers 15 residues. Here the CDR3 DNA reads TGTGCCAGCAGCTTCCCGGAGGACACGTACAATGAGCAGTTCTTC. It codes for CASSFPEDTYNEQFF.

This clone turned up a few times. The chain has TRBV5-1 and TRBJ1-4, with 8 bases matching TRBD1. V shed 4 bases, J shed 3 bases, and the junction held 11 bases outside the gene matches. This CDR3 has 17 amino acids. Germline V gene sequence: CDR1 SGHRS, CDR2 YFSETQ. The CDR3 DNA is TGCGCCAGCAGCGCAGGACAGGGAGTTGGGGCTAATGAAAAACTGTTTTTT. This sequence encodes CASSAGQGVGANEKLFF.

This clone was recorded only once. The chain links TRBV5-4 to TRBJ1-6; D is possibly TRBD1 (6 bases). V lost 0 bases and J lost 2, with 9 bases in between. This CDR3 is built from 16 residues. The germline CDR1 and CDR2 sequences are SGHNT and YYREEE (reference sequence). This chain's CDR3 is CASSLERGTYNSPLHF. For the CDR3, the DNA is TGTGCCAGCAGCTTGGAAAGGGGGACCTATAATTCACCCCTCCACTTT. Full variable domain (missing parts from reference TRBV5-4 and TRBJ1-6): ETGVTQSPTHLIKTRGQQVTLRCSSQSGHNTVSWYQQALGQGPQFIFQYYREEENGRGNFPPRFSGLQFPNYSSELNVNALELDDSALYLCASSLERGTYNSPLHFGNGTRLTVT.

The chain combines TRBV7-3 with TRBJ2-2, with D maybe TRBD2 (6 bases). V shed 5 bases and J shed 6 bases, with 13 bases lying between them. In germline, CDR1 is SGHTA, CDR2 FQGTGA. The length of the CDR3 is 14 residues. The DNA for the CDR3 is TGTGCCAGCAGCGTTAGCGGAACGGCCGGGGAGCTGTTTTTT. Protein sequence: CASSVSGTAGELFF.

The gene calls are TRBV2 and TRBJ1-1; D is unclear. The CDR3 spans 10 residues. Germline V gene lookup returns CDR1 SNHLY and CDR2 FYNNEI. Trimming removed 6 bases from V and 10 bases from J, with 9 bases in between. Here the CDR3 reads CASRQSAAFF. As DNA, the CDR3 is TGTGCCAGCAGACAGTCGGCAGCTTTCTTT.

V gene TRBV27 combines with J gene TRBJ1-2; no reliable D call. The V end lost 5 bases, the J end lost 4 bases, and 20 bases lay between the germline ends. Germline CDR1 reads MNHEY; CDR2 reads SMNVEV (reference sequence). The CDR3 is 16 residues long. The CDR3 region is CASSHQQFLSGYGYTF. In nucleotides, the CDR3 is TGTGCCAGCAGTCATCAACAGTTTTTATCAGGCTATGGCTACACCTTC.

The J gene is TRBJ1-2, the V gene TRBV29-1; D might be TRBD1 (6 bases). This CDR3 has 12 amino acids. V was shortened by 7 bases and J by 5 bases, with 14 bases between the two germline ends. Germline values: CDR1 SQVTM, CDR2 ANQGSEA. The CDR3 spells CSAQTGTYGYTF. DNA of the CDR3: TGCAGCGCCCAGACAGGAACTTATGGCTACACCTTC.

The chain is built from TRBV4-3 and TRBJ2-5; D is uncertain. Germline lookup yields CDR1 LGHNA and CDR2 YSLEER. V was shortened by 0 bases and J by 5 bases, with 7 bases between the two germline ends. The CDR3 is made up of 13 amino acids. The CDR3 spells CASSQDGGETQYF. The CDR3 coding sequence is TGCGCCAGCAGCCAAGATGGCGGTGAGACCCAGTACTTC.

The chain recombines TRBV15 with TRBJ1-2; D gene uncertain. The CDR3 runs 11 residues. Germline V gene lookup returns CDR1 LNHNV and CDR2 YYDKDF (reference sequence). V gave up 0 bases and J gave up 8 bases, with 4 bases separating them. The CDR3: CATSRDGGYTF. The DNA of the CDR3 is TGTGCCACCAGCAGAGACGGCGGCTACACCTTC.

This chain links TRBV6-4 with TRBJ2-4; TRBD1 is a possible D gene (6 bases). The CDR3 has 13 amino acids. Trimming shortened V by 3 bases and J by 7 bases, and 10 bases separated the two germline ends. CDR1 is MRHNA, CDR2 SNTAGT, per germline. CDR3 amino acids: CASSEGTGNIQYF. Here the CDR3 DNA reads TGTGCCAGCAGTGAAGGCACAGGGAACATTCAGTACTTC.

The chain carries TRBV7-2 and TRBJ2-3, with 11 bases identical to TRBD2. The germline V gene has CDR1 SGHTA and CDR2 FQGNSA. The CDR3 totals 15 residues. The ends lost 5 bases at V and 5 bases at J; junction bases unmatched: 6. CDR3 sequence reads: CASSTVAGGRDTQYF. DNA for the CDR3: TGTGCCAGCAGCACAGTAGCGGGGGGGAGAGATACGCAGTATTTT.

The V gene is TRBV30, the J gene TRBJ1-2; possible D gene TRBD1, 5 bases. This CDR3 has 12 residues. Germline values: CDR1 GTSNPN, CDR2 SVGIG (reference sequence). V lost 5 bases and J 2 bases, leaving 9 bases between the germline ends. The chain's CDR3 is CAWGDCNYGYTF. CDR3 nucleotide sequence: TGTGCCTGGGGGGACTGCAACTATGGCTACACCTTC.

The genes are TRBV18 and TRBJ2-5; D remains unclear. Gene TRBJ2-7 matches the end of the DNA better, so the J call may be wrong. In germline, CDR1 is KGHSH, CDR2 LQKENI. The CDR3 has 12 amino acids. The CDR3 is CASSPENYEQYF. The DNA for the CDR3 is TGTGCCAGCTCACCCGAAAATTACGAGCAGTACTTC.

The J gene is TRBJ2-2, the V gene TRBV10-1, with D unclear. This CDR3 region has 14 residues. Trimming shortened V by 3 bases and J by 5 bases, and 10 bases separated the two germline ends. CDR1 and CDR2 (germline): WNHNN, SYGVQD (reference sequence). The CDR3 sequence is CASSDRTVTGELFF. In DNA form, the CDR3 reads TGCGCCAGCAGTGATAGGACGGTGACCGGGGAGCTGTTTTTT.

This chain joins TRBV18 and TRBJ2-6; D is unresolved. Trimming pared 2 bases from V and 0 bases from J, leaving 5 bases between. The CDR3 consists of 15 residues. Germline V gene data show CDR1 as KGHSH and CDR2 as LQKENI. DNA of the CDR3: TGTGCCAGCTCACCATACAGCTCTGGGGCCAACGTCCTGACTTTC. Its translation is CASSPYSSGANVLTF. The whole variable domain, filled in from reference TRBV18 and TRBJ2-6, reads NAGVMQNPRHLVRRRGQEARLRCSPMKGHSHVYWYRQLPEEGLKFMVYLQKENIIDESGMPKERFSAEFPKEGPSILRIQQVVRGDSAAYFCASSPYSSGANVLTFGAGSRLTVL.

This chain uses TRBV5-4 with TRBJ2-1; no firm D call. Looked up from germline, CDR1 is SGHNT and CDR2 is YYREEE (reference sequence). V was clipped by 0 bases and J by 0 bases, with 7 bases between them. The CDR3 is 15 amino acids. Here the CDR3 reads CASSLDSFSYNEQFF. In DNA form, the CDR3 reads TGTGCCAGCAGCTTGGACTCTTTCTCCTACAATGAGCAGTTCTTC.

The chain combines TRBV4-2 with TRBJ2-2; no definite D call. CDR3 size: 16 residues. Trimming removed 0 bases at V and 1 base at J, with 9 bases between. From germline, CDR1 is LGHNA and CDR2 YNFKEQ. CDR3 in amino acids: CASSQDTALNTGELFF. DNA for the CDR3: TGTGCCAGCAGCCAAGACACGGCTTTGAACACCGGGGAGCTGTTTTTT.

The chain employs TRBV29-1 and TRBJ2-3, with TRBD1 identical over 7 bases. The CDR3 extends over 16 amino acids. Germline V lookup: CDR1 SQVTM, CDR2 ANQGSEA. The V and J ends lost 4 bases and 4 bases, in that order; junction bases with no gene match: 14. CDR3 loop: CSVGRKGKGGPDTQYF. The CDR3 region has the DNA TGCAGCGTTGGGCGTAAGGGAAAAGGGGGCCCAGATACGCAGTATTTT.

This chain joins TRBV7-9 and TRBJ1-1; the match to TRBD1 covers 11 bases. This CDR3 has 14 amino acids. The trim removed 4 bases at V and 7 bases at J, leaving 5 bases unmatched. From germline, CDR1 is SEHNR and CDR2 FQNEAQ (reference sequence). This CDR3 is CASSSGQGAGEAFF. The CDR3, as DNA: TGTGCCAGCAGCTCTGGACAGGGGGCAGGTGAAGCTTTCTTT.

J is TRBJ1-4 and V is TRBV19; 9 nucleotides match TRBD1. There are 16 residues in the CDR3. The junction had 10 bases not matched to a gene; V was cut back by 7 bases and J by 4 bases. Germline-derived CDR1 and CDR2 are LNHDA and SQIVND (reference sequence). The CDR3 is CASKKGRGQGNEKLFF. In nucleotides, the CDR3 is TGTGCCAGTAAGAAAGGCCGGGGACAGGGTAATGAAAAACTGTTTTTT.

The chain recombines TRBV7-3 with TRBJ2-1; 8 bases are a match to TRBD2. Per germline, CDR1 SGHTA and CDR2 FQGTGA. This CDR3 is 17 amino acids long. V gave up 5 bases and J gave up 3 bases; unmatched junction bases: 12. The CDR3: CASSPRSAGGFYNEQFF. DNA for the CDR3: TGTGCCAGCAGCCCCCGTAGCGCGGGGGGTTTCTACAATGAGCAGTTCTTC.

The V gene is TRBV19, the J gene TRBJ2-7, with 9 bases fitting TRBD1. Germline V gene sequence: CDR1 LNHDA, CDR2 SQIVND (reference sequence). Trimming at V came to 5 bases and at J to 0 bases, leaving 2 bases not matched to a gene. The CDR3 is made up of 14 amino acids. DNA for the CDR3: TGTGCCAGTAGTGCGACAGGGGGCTCCTACGAGCAGTACTTC. It translates to CASSATGGSYEQYF.

This chain uses TRBV10-1 with TRBJ2-1; D is perhaps TRBD1 or TRBD2 (5 bases each). Trimming left V 1 base short and J 0 bases short, with 7 bases between. The CDR3 loop spans 15 amino acids. Germline-derived CDR1 and CDR2 are WNHNN and SYGVQD (reference sequence). The CDR3 DNA is TGCGCCAGCAGTGAGTGGGGGAGCTCCTACAATGAGCAGTTCTTC. Translating gives CASSEWGSSYNEQFF.

The CDR3 here is CAISKGQGAGYGYTF. CDR3 DNA sequence: TGTGCCATCAGCAAGGGACAGGGGGCAGGCTATGGCTACACCTTC. This chain uses TRBV10-3 with TRBJ1-2; 12 nucleotides match TRBD1. This CDR3 region has 15 residues. V shed 6 bases, J shed 4 bases, and the junction held 6 bases outside the gene matches. Germline V lookup: CDR1 ENHRY, CDR2 SYGVKD.

The V and J genes are TRBV7-6 and TRBJ2-3, with D possibly matching TRBD2 (6 bases). This CDR3 region has 14 residues. The germline V gene encodes CDR1 SGHVS and CDR2 FNYEAQ. Trimming took 5 bases from V and 4 from J, leaving 13 bases between them. Here the CDR3 reads CASSPRDFSDTQYF. Written as DNA, the CDR3 is TGTGCCAGCAGCCCTCGGGACTTTTCAGATACGCAGTATTTT.

As DNA, the CDR3 is TGTGCCAGCAGCTTAGCCCAACTCTCTGGGGCCAACGTCCTGACTTTC. The encoded protein is CASSLAQLSGANVLTF. V and J are TRBV7-9 and TRBJ2-6; the D is unclear. The CDR3 length is 16 residues. Germline CDR1 SEHNR, CDR2 FQNEAQ (reference sequence). Trimming took off 0 bases at V and 0 bases at J, with 6 bases between the two ends.

This CDR3 is CAINGAGGPYEQFF. As DNA, the CDR3 is TGTGCCATCAATGGAGCGGGGGGGCCTTATGAGCAGTTCTTC. The V gene is TRBV10-3, the J gene TRBJ2-1; 10 bases fit TRBD2. This CDR3 region has 14 residues. CDR1 is ENHRY and CDR2 is SYGVKD in the germline V gene. V was clipped by 7 bases and J by 8 bases; unmatched bases: 8.

The rearrangement joins TRBV21-1 to TRBJ2-1; the listed D gene, TRBD2, was not tested against the DNA. TRBV21-1 is labeled a pseudogene. The CDR3 has 10 residues. The chain's CDR3 is CASSPSNGFF. The CDR3 DNA follows: TGTGCCAGCAGCCCATCGAACGGGTTCTTC.

This clone was recorded once. J is TRBJ1-2 and V is TRBV30, with D tentatively TRBD1 (5 bases). The CDR3 has 10 amino acids. The V end lost 8 bases, the J end lost 5 bases, and 9 bases lay between the germline ends. Germline CDR1 GTSNPN, CDR2 SVGIG (reference sequence). CDR3 sequence (DNA): TGTGCCGGGGGGGAGTATGGCTACACCTTC. It translates to CAGGEYGYTF.